This T cell receptor (beta chain) was recovered during a study of T cell changes during pregnancy in multiple sclerosis. Libraries were prepared by immunoSEQ multiplex PCR; TCRdb keeps only in-frame clonotypes and omits some of them. The repertoire holds some 110,000 clones, with less than 95% as singletons. The V end lost 3 bases, the J end lost 7 bases, and 8 bases lay between the germline ends. The CDR3 spans 11 residues. The germline gives CDR1 SGDLS, CDR2 YYNGEE. The V gene is TRBV9, the J gene TRBJ2-7, with D maybe TRBD2 (5 bases). Sequenced here: peripheral blood, sampled before pregnancy. This receptor was obtained from a female donor with multiple sclerosis, enrolled in a pregnancy study. This chain's CDR3 is CASSAEGEQYF. CDR3 DNA sequence: TGTGCCAGCAGCGCTGAGGGAGAGCAGTACTTC.